One and the same sample provided the 21 T cell receptor beta chains below, sequenced in a study of CD8 T cells in Susac syndrome. RNA totalling about 0.45 to 1 ug underwent reverse transcription with random hexamers. Each CDR3 protein gets one entry after TCRdb re-called the immunoSEQ multiplex PCR reads with MiXCR. Seen here are more than 110,000 distinct CDR3 sequences, 85% to 95% observed once, and the top ten hold 0.25% to 0.3%. Sequencing used CD8+ T cells from PBMCs. Receptors were obtained from a human donor in good health.

This sequence joins TRBV4-3 and TRBJ2-5, with 7 bases identical to TRBD1. Germline V gene lookup returns CDR1 LGHNA and CDR2 YSLEER. The V gene end was trimmed by 2 bases and the J gene end by 5 bases; junction bases not matched to a gene: 11. CDR3 length: 16 amino acids. The CDR3 region is CASSQREGGNGETQYF. CDR3 DNA sequence: TGCGCCAGCAGCCAACGGGAAGGGGGCAACGGGGAGACCCAGTACTTC.

The genes are TRBV9 and TRBJ2-5; D call uncertain. Deletions cut 4 bases from V and 2 bases from J, with 12 bases between. Germline CDR1 reads SGDLS; CDR2 reads YYNGEE. The CDR3 length is 14 residues. The DNA of the CDR3 is TGTGCCAGCAGCCTCTACCCCAGTCAAGAGACCCAGTACTTC. Protein sequence: CASSLYPSQETQYF.

The chain employs TRBV2 and TRBJ2-7, with a weak D call TRBD1 (7 bases). The V gene lost 7 bases and the J gene lost 2 bases, with 12 bases spanning the gap. The CDR3 totals 13 residues. Germline loops: CDR1 SNHLY, CDR2 FYNNEI. The CDR3 DNA is TGTGCCAGCAAGGAGGGGGCCCCCTACGAGCAGTACTTC. Translating gives CASKEGAPYEQYF.

The chain links TRBV18 to TRBJ2-2, with 10 bases that match TRBD2. The germline V gene has CDR1 KGHSH and CDR2 LQKENI. CDR3 length: 16 residues. The junction had 6 bases not matched to a gene; V was cut back by 4 bases and J by 4 bases. The DNA for the CDR3 is TGTGCCAGCTCACAACAGGGACTAGCGTTCACCGGGGAGCTGTTTTTT. Translating it yields CASSQQGLAFTGELFF. The whole variable domain, remainder taken from reference TRBV18 and TRBJ2-2, is NAGVMQNPRHLVRRRGQEARLRCSPMKGHSHVYWYRQLPEEGLKFMVYLQKENIIDESGMPKERFSAEFPKEGPSILRIQQVVRGDSAAYFCASSQQGLAFTGELFFGEGSRLTVL.

V is TRBV9 and J is TRBJ2-5; possible D gene TRBD2, 5 bases. The germline V gene has CDR1 SGDLS and CDR2 YYNGEE. Trimming took 4 bases from V and 4 from J, leaving 17 bases between them. The CDR3 totals 15 residues. This CDR3 is CASSPEVGELETQYF. CDR3 in DNA: TGTGCCAGCAGCCCAGAGGTCGGGGAGTTAGAGACCCAGTACTTC.

The chain links TRBV20-1 to TRBJ2-7; the D call may be TRBD1 or TRBD2 (5 bases each). The V end was cut by 3 bases, the J end by 9 bases, with 15 bases between. This CDR3 comprises 12 residues. Germline-derived CDR1 and CDR2 are DFQATT and SNEGSKA (reference sequence). Here the CDR3 DNA reads TGCAGTGCTAGGGGGGTAGATTCTGGGCAGTACTTC. It specifies CSARGVDSGQYF.

The V gene is TRBV27, the J gene TRBJ2-1, with D possibly matching TRBD2 (6 bases). Trimming shortened V by 5 bases and J by 7 bases, and 12 bases separated the two germline ends. Germline CDR1 MNHEY, CDR2 SMNVEV (reference sequence). The CDR3 has 13 residues. The CDR3 loop is CASSPARENEQFF. The CDR3 region has the DNA TGTGCCAGCAGTCCCGCCCGGGAGAATGAGCAGTTCTTC.

The chain employs TRBV9 and TRBJ2-6; D gene uncertain. Looked up from germline, CDR1 is SGDLS and CDR2 is YYNGEE. This CDR3 is 16 amino acids long. V shed 4 bases and J shed 2 bases, with 13 bases lying between them. CDR3 region: CASSIPGLPGANVLTF. The CDR3 DNA reads as TGTGCCAGCAGCATCCCAGGTCTCCCTGGGGCCAACGTCCTGACTTTC.

The chain couples TRBV27 to TRBJ2-5; possible D gene TRBD1, 5 bases. There are 14 residues in the CDR3. CDR1 is MNHEY, CDR2 SMNVEV, per germline (reference sequence). V lost 3 bases to trimming and J lost 5 bases, with 13 bases between them. The CDR3 DNA follows: TGTGCCAGCAGTTTTACTGGGGCCGGGGAGACCCAGTACTTC. This gives the protein CASSFTGAGETQYF.

J is TRBJ2-1 and V is TRBV29-1, with a tentative D call TRBD1 (5 bases). Germline V lookup: CDR1 SQVTM, CDR2 ANQGSEA. The CDR3 has 13 residues. V gave up 7 bases and J gave up 10 bases, with 20 bases separating them. This CDR3 is CSDVTAGPGEQFF. The CDR3 bases are TGCAGCGACGTCACGGCAGGGCCTGGAGAGCAGTTCTTC.

The chain has TRBV20-1 and TRBJ2-7; 9 bases are shared with TRBD2. The CDR3 covers 15 residues. V was clipped by 1 base and J by 3 bases; unmatched bases: 7. CDR1 and CDR2 from the germline V gene are DFQATT and SNEGSKA (reference sequence). The CDR3 region is CSARAEGTSSYEQYF. CDR3 DNA: TGCAGTGCTAGAGCCGAAGGGACTAGCAGCTACGAGCAGTACTTC.

J is TRBJ2-7 and V is TRBV29-1, with D possibly TRBD2 on 6 matching bases. Trimming shortened V by 0 bases and J by 0 bases, and 9 bases separated the two germline ends. This CDR3 has 14 residues. CDR1 and CDR2 (germline): SQVTM, ANQGSEA. As DNA, the CDR3 is TGCAGCGTTGAAGAGGGGGGACCCTCCTACGAGCAGTACTTC. Its translation is CSVEEGGPSYEQYF.

The count of this clonotype is one. This chain joins TRBV5-1 and TRBJ2-1; maybe TRBD1 (5 bases). The CDR3 sequence is 14 residues long. Trimming shortened V by 0 bases and J by 9 bases, and 13 bases separated the two germline ends. The germline V gene encodes CDR1 SGHRS and CDR2 YFSETQ. Here the CDR3 DNA reads TGCGCCAGCAGCTTGGGTCAGGGTAGAAGTGAGCAGTTCTTC. This encodes CASSLGQGRSEQFF.

V and J are TRBV27 and TRBJ2-1; D ambiguous. CDR1 is MNHEY, CDR2 SMNVEV, per germline (reference sequence). CDR3 length equals 11 residues. Deletions cut 3 bases from V and 7 bases from J, with 4 bases between. The CDR3 DNA follows: TGTGCCAGCAGTTTTGATAATGAGCAGTTCTTC. Its translation is CASSFDNEQFF.

This rearrangement joins TRBV4-2 to TRBJ2-1; D gene uncertain. The ends were cut back, 3 bases at V and 6 bases at J, with 6 bases in the middle. The CDR3 loop spans 12 amino acids. Germline CDR1 is LGHNA and CDR2 is YNFKEQ. CDR3 nucleotide sequence: TGTGCCAGCAGCCACGATGGCAATGAGCAGTTCTTC. It is translated as CASSHDGNEQFF.

The chain links TRBV27 to TRBJ2-7; a possible D gene is TRBD2 (6 bases). Germline loops: CDR1 MNHEY, CDR2 SMNVEV (reference sequence). This CDR3 is 12 amino acids long. V gave up 5 bases and J gave up 11 bases, with 16 bases separating them. DNA for the CDR3: TGTGCCAGCAGTCAGACCGCGGGACGGAAGTACTTC. It translates to CASSQTAGRKYF.

The chain uses TRBV29-1 and TRBJ2-3; D uncertain. CDR3 size: 14 residues. V dropped 0 bases and J dropped 5 bases, with 12 bases sitting between them. Looked up from germline, CDR1 is SQVTM and CDR2 is ANQGSEA. The CDR3 coding sequence is TGCAGCGTTGAAGATGGGCGTGAGGAAGATACGCAGTATTTT. It is translated as CSVEDGREEDTQYF.

The V call is TRBV4-2, the J call TRBJ2-2; no reliable D call. This CDR3 contains 14 residues. The ends were cut back, 4 bases at V and 0 bases at J, with 6 bases in the middle. The germline gives CDR1 LGHNA, CDR2 YNFKEQ. In nucleotides, the CDR3 is TGTGCCAGCAGCCGAGAGGCGAACACCGGGGAGCTGTTTTTT. This sequence encodes CASSREANTGELFF.

The rearrangement links TRBV27 to TRBJ2-7; a possible D gene is TRBD2 (5 bases). CDR3 size: 12 residues. Germline CDR1 reads MNHEY; CDR2 reads SMNVEV (reference sequence). Trimming took off 10 bases at V and 3 bases at J, with 13 bases between the two ends. DNA of the CDR3: TGTGCCACGGCTAGCTTGAACTACGAGCAGTACTTC. This gives the protein CATASLNYEQYF.

This clonotype was detected once. J is TRBJ2-4 and V is TRBV11-1; 7 nucleotides align to TRBD1. The V segment lost 5 bases and the J segment 0 bases; nucleotides outside the gene matches: 10. The CDR3 has 17 amino acids. Per germline, CDR1 SGHAT and CDR2 FQDESV (reference sequence). CDR3 region: CASSPSPGQQAKNIQYF. CDR3 nucleotide sequence: TGTGCCAGCAGCCCCTCTCCGGGACAGCAAGCCAAAAACATTCAGTACTTC.

This sequence joins TRBV6-1 and TRBJ2-1, with D perhaps TRBD1 or TRBD2 (5 bases each). Germline CDR1 reads MNHNS; CDR2 reads SASEGT. The CDR3 sequence is 18 residues long. The ends were cut back, 5 bases at V and 0 bases at J, with 20 bases in the middle. This chain's CDR3 is CASSPNPPWGSSYNEQFF. As DNA, the CDR3 is TGTGCCAGCAGTCCCAATCCCCCTTGGGGGAGCTCCTACAATGAGCAGTTCTTC.